This T cell receptor (beta chain) was identified during a study of shared clonotypes between healthy human individuals. Study context: Samples came from two female and three male donors aged 18 to 49.

This CDR3 is built from 14 residues. Germline assignment: CDR1 MGHRA and CDR2 YSYEKL. Trimming removed 8 bases from V and 0 bases from J, with 12 bases in between. Terminally differentiated effector memory CD45RA+ cells were excluded by CCR7 positive selection of CD45RO-negative cells. Study-wide points: Shared across a few donors were roughly 5% of the naive CD4 clonotypes. Memory subsets generally showed smaller estimated richness than naive subsets did. Depth was large, yet rarefaction showed that sorted-subset sequencing was incomplete.

Turning to this clone: Antigen unknown.

The table came from immunoSEQ multiplex PCR; TCRdb's copy has only in-frame clones and leaves some out. The data show fewer than 1 million clones, about 96% seen once. This sequence joins TRBV4-1 and TRBJ2-3, with D unresolved. The TCR was taken from a man aged 25-45 years in good health. The source material was naive CD8+ T cells sorted from blood. The DNA for the CDR3 is TGCGCCAGCCAGAGAGTGGAAAGCACAGATACGCAGTATTTT. Protein product: CASQRVESTDTQYF.